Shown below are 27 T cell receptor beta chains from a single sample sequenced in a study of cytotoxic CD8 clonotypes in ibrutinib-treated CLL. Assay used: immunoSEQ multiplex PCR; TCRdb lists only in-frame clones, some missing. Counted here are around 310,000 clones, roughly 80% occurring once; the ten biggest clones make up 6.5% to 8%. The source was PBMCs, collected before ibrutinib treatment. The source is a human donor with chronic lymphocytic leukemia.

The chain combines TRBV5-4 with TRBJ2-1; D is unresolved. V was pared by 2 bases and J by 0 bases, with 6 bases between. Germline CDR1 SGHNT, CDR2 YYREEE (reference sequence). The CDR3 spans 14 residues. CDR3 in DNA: TGTGCCAGCAGCTTAATAGTCTCCTACAATGAGCAGTTCTTC. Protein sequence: CASSLIVSYNEQFF. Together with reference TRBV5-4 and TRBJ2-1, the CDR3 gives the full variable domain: ETGVTQSPTHLIKTRGQQVTLRCSSQSGHNTVSWYQQALGQGPQFIFQYYREEENGRGNFPPRFSGLQFPNYSSELNVNALELDDSALYLCASSLIVSYNEQFFGPGTRLTVL.

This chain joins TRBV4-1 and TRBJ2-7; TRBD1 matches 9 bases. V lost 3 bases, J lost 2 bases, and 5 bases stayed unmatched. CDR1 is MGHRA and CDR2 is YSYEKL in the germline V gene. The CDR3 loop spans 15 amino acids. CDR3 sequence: CASSHGTGQTYEQYF. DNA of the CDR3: TGCGCCAGCAGCCACGGGACAGGGCAAACCTACGAGCAGTACTTC.

CDR3 sequence reads: CASSFLSGLAGDHNEQFF. The CDR3 bases are TGTGCCAGCAGTTTTTTGTCGGGCCTAGCGGGGGATCACAATGAGCAGTTCTTC. The chain has TRBV27 and TRBJ2-1, with 10 bases identical to TRBD2. The CDR3 contains 18 residues. Losses at the gene ends were 3 bases for V and 5 bases for J; bases not matched to a gene: 13. The germline gives CDR1 MNHEY, CDR2 SMNVEV (reference sequence).

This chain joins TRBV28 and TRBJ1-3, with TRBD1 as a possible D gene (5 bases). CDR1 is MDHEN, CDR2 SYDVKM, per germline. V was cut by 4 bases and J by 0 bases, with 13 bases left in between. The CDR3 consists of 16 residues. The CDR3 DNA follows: TGTGCCAGCAGTTCATTGAGGGGAATCTCTGGAAACACCATATATTTT. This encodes CASSSLRGISGNTIYF.

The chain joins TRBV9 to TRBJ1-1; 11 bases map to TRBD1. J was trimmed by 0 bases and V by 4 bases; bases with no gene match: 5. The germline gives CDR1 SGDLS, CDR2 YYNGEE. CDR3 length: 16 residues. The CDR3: CASSRRDRGMNTEAFF. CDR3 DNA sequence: TGTGCCAGCAGCCGCCGGGACAGGGGGATGAACACTGAAGCTTTCTTT.

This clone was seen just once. The CDR3 DNA reads TGTGCCAGCAGTCCGAGGCCTAGCACAGATACGCAGTATTTT. Translating gives CASSPRPSTDTQYF. The V gene is TRBV25-1, the J gene TRBJ2-3; D gene ambiguous. V dropped 5 bases and J dropped 0 bases, with 9 bases sitting between them. Germline values: CDR1 MGHDK, CDR2 SYGVNS. The CDR3 loop spans 14 amino acids.

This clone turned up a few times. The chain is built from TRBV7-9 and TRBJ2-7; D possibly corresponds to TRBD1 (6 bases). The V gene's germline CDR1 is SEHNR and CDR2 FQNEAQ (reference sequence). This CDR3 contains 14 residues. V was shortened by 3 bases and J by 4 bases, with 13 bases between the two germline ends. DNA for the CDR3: TGTGCCAGCAGCTTTCCGGACAGCGCATACGAGCAGTACTTC. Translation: CASSFPDSAYEQYF.

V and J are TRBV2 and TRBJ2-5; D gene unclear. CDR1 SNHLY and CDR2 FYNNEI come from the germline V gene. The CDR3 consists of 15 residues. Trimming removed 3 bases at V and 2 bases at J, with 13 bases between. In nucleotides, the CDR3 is TGTGCCAGCAGTGAGGGCGGCAGGAATCAAGAGACCCAGTACTTC. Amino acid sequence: CASSEGGRNQETQYF.

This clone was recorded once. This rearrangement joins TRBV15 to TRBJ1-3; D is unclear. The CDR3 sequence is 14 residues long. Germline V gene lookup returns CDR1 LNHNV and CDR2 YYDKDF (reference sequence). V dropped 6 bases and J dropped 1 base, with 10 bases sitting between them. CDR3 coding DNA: TGTGCCACCAGGATGGGTAATTCTGGAAACACCATATATTTT. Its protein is CATRMGNSGNTIYF.

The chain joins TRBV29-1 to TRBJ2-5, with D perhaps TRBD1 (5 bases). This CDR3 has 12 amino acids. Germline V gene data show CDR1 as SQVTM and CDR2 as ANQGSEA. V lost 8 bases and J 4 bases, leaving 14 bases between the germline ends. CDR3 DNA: TGCAGCACAATGATGGGGCGAGAGACCCAGTACTTC. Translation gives CSTMMGRETQYF.

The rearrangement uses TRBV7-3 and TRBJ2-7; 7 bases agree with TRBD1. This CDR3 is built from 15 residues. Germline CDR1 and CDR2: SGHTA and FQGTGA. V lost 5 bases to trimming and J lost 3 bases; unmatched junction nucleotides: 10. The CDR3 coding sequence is TGTGCCAGCAGCCCTCAGACAGGGTCGCACTACGAGCAGTACTTC. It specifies CASSPQTGSHYEQYF. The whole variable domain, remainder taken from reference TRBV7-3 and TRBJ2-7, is GAGVSQTPSNKVTEKGKYVELRCDPISGHTALYWYRQSLGQGPEFLIYFQGTGAADDSGLPNDRFFAVRPEGSVSTLKIQRTERGDSAVYLCASSPQTGSHYEQYFGPGTRLTVT.

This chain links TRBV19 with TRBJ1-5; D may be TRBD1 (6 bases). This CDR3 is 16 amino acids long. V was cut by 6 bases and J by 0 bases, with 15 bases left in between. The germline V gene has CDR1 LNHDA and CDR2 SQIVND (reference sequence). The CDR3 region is CASSSDRIYSNQPQHF. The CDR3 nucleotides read TGTGCCAGTAGCTCGGACAGAATCTATAGCAATCAGCCCCAGCATTTT.

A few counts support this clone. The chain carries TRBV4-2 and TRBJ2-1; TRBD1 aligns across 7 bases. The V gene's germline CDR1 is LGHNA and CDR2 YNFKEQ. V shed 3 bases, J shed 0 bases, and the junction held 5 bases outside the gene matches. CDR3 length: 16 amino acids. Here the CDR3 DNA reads TGTGCCAGCAGCCAGACAGGGCCGAGCTCCTACAATGAGCAGTTCTTC. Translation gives CASSQTGPSSYNEQFF.

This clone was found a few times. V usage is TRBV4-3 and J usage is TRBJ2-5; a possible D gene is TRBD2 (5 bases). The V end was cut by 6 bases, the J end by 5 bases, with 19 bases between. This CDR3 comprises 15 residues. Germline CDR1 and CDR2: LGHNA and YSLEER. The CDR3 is CASSEILGSGETQYF. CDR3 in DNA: TGCGCCAGCAGTGAAATTTTAGGGTCGGGGGAGACCCAGTACTTC.

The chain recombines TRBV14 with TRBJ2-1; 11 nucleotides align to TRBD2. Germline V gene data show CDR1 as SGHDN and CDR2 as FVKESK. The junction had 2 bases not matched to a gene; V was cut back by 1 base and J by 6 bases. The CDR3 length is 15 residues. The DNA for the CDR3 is TGTGCCAGCAGCCAAGGGCTAGCGGGAGGCAATGAGCAGTTCTTC. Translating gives CASSQGLAGGNEQFF.

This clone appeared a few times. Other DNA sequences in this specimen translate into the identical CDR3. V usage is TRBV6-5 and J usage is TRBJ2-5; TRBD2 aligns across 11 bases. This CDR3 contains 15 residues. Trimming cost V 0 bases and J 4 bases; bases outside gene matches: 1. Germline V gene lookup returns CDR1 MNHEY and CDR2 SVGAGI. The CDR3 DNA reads TGTGCCAGCAGTTACTCCGGGACTAGCGGAGAGACCCAGTACTTC. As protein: CASSYSGTSGETQYF.

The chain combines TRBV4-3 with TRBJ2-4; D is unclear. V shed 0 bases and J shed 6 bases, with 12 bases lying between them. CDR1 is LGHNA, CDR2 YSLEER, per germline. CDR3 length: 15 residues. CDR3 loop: CASSQELLRRNIQYF. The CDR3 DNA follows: TGCGCCAGCAGCCAAGAACTTCTGCGGCGAAACATTCAGTACTTC.

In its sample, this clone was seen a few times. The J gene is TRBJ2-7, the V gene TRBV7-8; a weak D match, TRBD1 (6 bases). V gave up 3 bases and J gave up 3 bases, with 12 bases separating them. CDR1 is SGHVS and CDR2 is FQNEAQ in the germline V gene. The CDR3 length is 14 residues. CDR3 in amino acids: CASSFEDRYYEQYF. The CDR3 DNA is TGTGCCAGCAGCTTCGAGGACAGATACTACGAGCAGTACTTC.

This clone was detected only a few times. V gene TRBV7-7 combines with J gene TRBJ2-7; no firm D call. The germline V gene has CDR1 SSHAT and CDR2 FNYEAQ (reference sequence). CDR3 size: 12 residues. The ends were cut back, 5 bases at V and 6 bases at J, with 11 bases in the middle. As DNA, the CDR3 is TGTGCCAGCAGCGACCGCATCGGCGAGCAGTACTTC. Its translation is CASSDRIGEQYF.

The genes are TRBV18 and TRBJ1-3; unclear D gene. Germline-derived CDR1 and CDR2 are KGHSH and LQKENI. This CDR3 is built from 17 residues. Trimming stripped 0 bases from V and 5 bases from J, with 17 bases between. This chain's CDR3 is CASSPPVSLATRNTIYF. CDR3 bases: TGTGCCAGCTCACCACCAGTTAGTCTCGCGACTAGAAACACCATATATTTT.

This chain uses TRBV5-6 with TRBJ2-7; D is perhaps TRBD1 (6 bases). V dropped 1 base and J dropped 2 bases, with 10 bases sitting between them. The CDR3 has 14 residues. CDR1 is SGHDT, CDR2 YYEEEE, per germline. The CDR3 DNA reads TGTGCCAGCAGCTTGTTAGGACAGACCTACGAGCAGTACTTC. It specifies CASSLLGQTYEQYF.

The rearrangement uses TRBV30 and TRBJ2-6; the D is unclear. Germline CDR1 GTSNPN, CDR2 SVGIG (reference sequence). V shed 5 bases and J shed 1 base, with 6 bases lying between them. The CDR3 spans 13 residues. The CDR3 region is CAWVLSGANVLTF. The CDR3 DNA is TGTGCCTGGGTGTTATCTGGGGCCAACGTCCTGACTTTC. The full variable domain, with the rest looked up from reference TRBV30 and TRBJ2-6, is SQTIHQWPATLVQPVGSPLSLECTVEGTSNPNLYWYRQAAGRGLQLLFYSVGIGQISSEVPQNLSASRPQDRQFILSSKKLLLSDSGFYLCAWVLSGANVLTFGAGSRLTVL.

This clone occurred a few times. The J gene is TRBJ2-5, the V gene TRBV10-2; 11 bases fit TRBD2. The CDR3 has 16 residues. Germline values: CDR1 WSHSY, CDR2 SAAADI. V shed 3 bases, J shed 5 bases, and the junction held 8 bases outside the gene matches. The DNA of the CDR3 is TGCGCCAGCAGTGATCTTAGCGGGAGGGCCAGGGAGACCCAGTACTTC. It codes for CASSDLSGRARETQYF.

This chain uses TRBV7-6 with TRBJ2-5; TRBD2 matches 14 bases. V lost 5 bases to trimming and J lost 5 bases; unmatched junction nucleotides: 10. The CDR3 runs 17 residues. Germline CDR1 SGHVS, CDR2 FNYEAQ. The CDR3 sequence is CASSPGGLAGAWETQYF. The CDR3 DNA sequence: TGTGCCAGCAGCCCAGGGGGACTAGCGGGAGCTTGGGAGACCCAGTACTTC.

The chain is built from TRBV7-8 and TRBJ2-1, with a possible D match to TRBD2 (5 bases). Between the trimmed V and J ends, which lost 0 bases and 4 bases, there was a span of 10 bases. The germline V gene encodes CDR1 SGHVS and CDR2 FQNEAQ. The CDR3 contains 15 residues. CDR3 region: CASSLALSGYNEQFF. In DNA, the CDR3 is TGTGCCAGCAGCTTAGCGCTGAGCGGTTACAATGAGCAGTTCTTC. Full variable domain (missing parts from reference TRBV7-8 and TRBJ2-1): GAGVSQSPRYKVAKRGQDVALRCDPISGHVSLFWYQQALGQGPEFLTYFQNEAQLDKSGLPSDRFFAERPEGSVSTLKIQRTQQEDSAVYLCASSLALSGYNEQFFGPGTRLTVL.

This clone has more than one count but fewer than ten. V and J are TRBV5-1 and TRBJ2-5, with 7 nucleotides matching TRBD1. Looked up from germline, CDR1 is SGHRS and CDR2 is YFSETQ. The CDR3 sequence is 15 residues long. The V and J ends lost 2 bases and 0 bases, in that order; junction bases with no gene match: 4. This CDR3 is CASSFGQANQETQYF. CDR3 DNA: TGCGCCAGCAGCTTCGGACAGGCCAACCAAGAGACCCAGTACTTC.

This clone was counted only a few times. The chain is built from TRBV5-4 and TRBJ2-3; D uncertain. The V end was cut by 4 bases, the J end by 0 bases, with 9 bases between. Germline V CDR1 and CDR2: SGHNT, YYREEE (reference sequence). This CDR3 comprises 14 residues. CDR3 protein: CASSTLQSTDTQYF. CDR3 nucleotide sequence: TGTGCCAGCAGCACCTTACAAAGCACAGATACGCAGTATTTT.